This T cell receptor (beta chain) was captured in a study of blood T cells in healthy people across ages. General study points: Calculation of diversity from one million T cells yielded estimates considered to be underestimates.

A J-beta primer mix and a sample-barcoded 5' primer were used in a second PCR of roughly 6 to 12 cycles. TCRdb independently ran MiXCR on the 5' RACE reads; one entry per CDR3 protein. Of about 1,800,000 distinct CDR3 sequences in the sample, about 30% were seen once. The donors, healthy Caucasians from Russia, were aged about 6 to 95. Regarding this clonotype: Its specificity is unknown. A much bigger clone sits one base away, suggesting this may be a read error.

This TCR derives from a woman in her twenties or thirties in good health. Material: blood.

The CDR3 DNA follows: TGTGCCAGCAGTTCCAACCCTCGCGGCAGAACAGATACGCAGTATTTT. It specifies CASSSNPRGRTDTQYF. The genes are TRBV12-3 or TRBV12-4 and TRBJ2-3; D ambiguous. With 4 bases removed from V and 3 bases from J, the gap between germline ends came to 17 bases. The CDR3 contains 16 residues.